This TCR beta chain was sequenced for a study of shared clonotypes between healthy human individuals. Study conclusions and caveats: Rarefaction demonstrated incomplete sorted-subset sequencing despite large depth.

TCRdb's table, derived via immunoSEQ multiplex PCR, lists solely in-frame clones and lacks some. The table has 2,500,000 or so clones, roughly nine tenths seen once. As concerns this clone: Its antigen is as yet unknown.

Trimming cost V 2 bases and J 1 base, with 5 bases left between them. This CDR3 has 13 residues. Germline CDR1 and CDR2: MNHNY and SVGAGI (reference sequence). The sequencing sample was made of naive CD4+ T cells sorted from blood. The subset is: CD45RA+ positively selected. V is TRBV6-6 and J is TRBJ2-5, with D hard to call. This receptor was obtained from a man between 18 and 29 years old in good health. The CDR3 bases are TGTGCCAGCAGTTACGACTCCCAAGAGACCCAGTACTTC. This gives the protein CASSYDSQETQYF.